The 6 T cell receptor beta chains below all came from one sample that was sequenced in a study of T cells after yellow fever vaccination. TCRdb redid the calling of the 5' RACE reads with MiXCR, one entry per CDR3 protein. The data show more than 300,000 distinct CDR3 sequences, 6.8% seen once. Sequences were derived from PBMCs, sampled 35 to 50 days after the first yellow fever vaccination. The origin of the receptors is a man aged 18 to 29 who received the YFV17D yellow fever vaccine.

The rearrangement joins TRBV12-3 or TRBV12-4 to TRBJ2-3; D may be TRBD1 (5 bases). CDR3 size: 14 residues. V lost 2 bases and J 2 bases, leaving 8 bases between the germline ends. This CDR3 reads CASSLTQVTDTQYF. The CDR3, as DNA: TGTGCCAGCAGTTTAACACAGGTCACAGATACGCAGTATTTT.

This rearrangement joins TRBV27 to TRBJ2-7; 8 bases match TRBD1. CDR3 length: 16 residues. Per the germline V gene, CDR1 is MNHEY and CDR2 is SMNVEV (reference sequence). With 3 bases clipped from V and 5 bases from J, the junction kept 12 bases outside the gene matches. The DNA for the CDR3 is TGTGCCAGCAGTTTGCTTCCCAGCAGGGGGCCTGACGAGCAGTACTTC. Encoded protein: CASSLLPSRGPDEQYF.

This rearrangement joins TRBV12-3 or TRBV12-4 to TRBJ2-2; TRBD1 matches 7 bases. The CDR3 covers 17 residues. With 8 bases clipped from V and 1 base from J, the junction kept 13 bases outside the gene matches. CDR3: CASSQARDRKNTGELFF. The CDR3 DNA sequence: TGTGCCAGCTCCCAGGCCCGGGACAGAAAGAACACCGGGGAGCTGTTTTTT.

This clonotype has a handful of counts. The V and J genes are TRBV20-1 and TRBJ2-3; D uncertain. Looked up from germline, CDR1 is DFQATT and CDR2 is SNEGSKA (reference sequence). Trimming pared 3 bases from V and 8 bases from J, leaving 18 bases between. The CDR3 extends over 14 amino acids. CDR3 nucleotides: TGCAGTGCTAGGCCCCCGCCGAGCTCGCTTACGCAGTATTTT. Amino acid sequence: CSARPPPSSLTQYF.

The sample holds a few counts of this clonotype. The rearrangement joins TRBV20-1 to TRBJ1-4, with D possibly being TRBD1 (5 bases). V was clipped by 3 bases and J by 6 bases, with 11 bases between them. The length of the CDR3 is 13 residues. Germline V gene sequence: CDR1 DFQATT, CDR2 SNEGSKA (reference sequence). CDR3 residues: CSASDGGYEKLFF. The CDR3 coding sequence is TGCAGTGCTAGCGACGGGGGGTATGAAAAACTGTTTTTT.

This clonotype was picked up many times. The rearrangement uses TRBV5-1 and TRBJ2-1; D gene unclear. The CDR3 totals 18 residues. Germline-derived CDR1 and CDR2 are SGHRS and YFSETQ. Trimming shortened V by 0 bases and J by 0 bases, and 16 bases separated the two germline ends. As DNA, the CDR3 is TGCGCCAGCAGCTTGGATACAAGGGTATTGGCCTCCTACAATGAGCAGTTCTTC. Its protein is CASSLDTRVLASYNEQFF.